This T cell receptor (beta chain) comes out of a study of blood T cell repertoires in COVID-19. The wider study: The samples span acute and convalescent COVID-19 from the United States, Italy and Spain. From T cells, B-cell-depleted T cells, or PBMCs came the material, which was cDNA or gDNA.

Source study methods: Reference gene primer amplification gave estimated nucleated cell counts. Data came from immunoSEQ multiplex PCR; TCRdb stores just in-frame clones and leaves some out. For V, J and clone size, that table is used; D and trimming come from the DNA. The sample shows more than 200,000 clones, about 88% of them seen only once. The germline V gene encodes CDR1 SQVTM and CDR2 ANQGSEA. J lost 6 bases, V lost 0 bases, and 7 bases had no gene match. The CDR3 has 14 amino acids. V gene TRBV29-1 combines with J gene TRBJ2-5, with 7 bases lining up with TRBD1. The source is a man in his 70s with acute or convalescent COVID-19. Sequencing was performed on peripheral blood. CDR3 nucleotide sequence: TGCAGCGTTGAAGAGGTACAGGGGAAAAAGACCCAGTACTTC. As protein: CSVEEVQGKKTQYF.